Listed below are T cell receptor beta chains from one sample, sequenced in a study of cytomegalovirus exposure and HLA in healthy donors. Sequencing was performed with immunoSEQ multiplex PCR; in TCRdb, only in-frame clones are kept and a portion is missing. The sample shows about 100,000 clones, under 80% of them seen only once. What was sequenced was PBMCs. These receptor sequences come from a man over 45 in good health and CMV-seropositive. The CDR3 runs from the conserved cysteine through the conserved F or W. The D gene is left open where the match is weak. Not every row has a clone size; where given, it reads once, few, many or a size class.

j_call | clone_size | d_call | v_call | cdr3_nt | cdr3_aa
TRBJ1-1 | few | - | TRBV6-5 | TGTGCCAGCAGTTACTCGGAGGTGGGCACTGAAGCTTTCTTT | CASSYSEVGTEAFF
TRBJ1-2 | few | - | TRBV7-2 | TGTGCCAGCAGTCCAACCATAGGGGTCTATGGCTACACCTTC | CASSPTIGVYGYTF
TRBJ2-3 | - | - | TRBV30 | TGTGCCTGGAGTACGGGGGTGCCAGATACGCAGTATTTT | CAWSTGVPDTQYF
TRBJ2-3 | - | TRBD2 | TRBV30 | TGTGCCTGGGCCAACGGACTAGCGGGCACAGATACGCAGTATTTT | CAWANGLAGTDTQYF
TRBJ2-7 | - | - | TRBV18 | TGTGCCAGCTCACCTCCCTGGGGCCTCGGAATCCGCGAGCAGTACTTC | CASSPPWGLGIREQYF
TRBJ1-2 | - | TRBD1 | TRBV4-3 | TGCGCCAGCAGCTCAGCGACAGGGGGGTATGGCTACACCTTC | CASSSATGGYGYTF
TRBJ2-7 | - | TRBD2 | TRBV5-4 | TGTGCCAGCAGCTTTCCCGGGGCGGGGGGGGCATACGAGCAGTACTTC | CASSFPGAGGAYEQYF
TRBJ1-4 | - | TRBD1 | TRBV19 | TGTGCCACCATGGACAGGCCTAATGAAAAACTGTTTTTT | CATMDRPNEKLFF
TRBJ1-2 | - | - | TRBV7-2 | TGTGCCAGCAGCTTAGTCGCAGGGTCTGGCTATGGCTACACCTTC | CASSLVAGSGYGYTF
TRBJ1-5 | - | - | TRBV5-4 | TGTGCCAGCAGCCCGGACGGGGGGGGCAATCAGCCCCAGCATTTT | CASSPDGGGNQPQHF
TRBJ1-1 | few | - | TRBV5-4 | TGTGCCAGCAGCCGTGCGGGGGGCGCGGTAACTGAAGCTTTCTTT | CASSRAGGAVTEAFF
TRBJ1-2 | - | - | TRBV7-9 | TGTGCCAGCAGCCGGGGTGGGTCCAACTATGGCTACACCTTC | CASSRGGSNYGYTF
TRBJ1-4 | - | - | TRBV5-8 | TGTGCCAGCAGCTTGGCGCGGAATGAAAAACTGTTTTTT | CASSLARNEKLFF
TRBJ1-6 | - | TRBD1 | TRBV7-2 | TGTGCCAGCAGCCCCGGGACAGATTCACCCCTCCACTTT | CASSPGTDSPLHF
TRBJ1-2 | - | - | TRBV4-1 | TGCGCCAGCAGCCAACCCGCCCTTCAGGGAGGTGGCGGCTACACCTTC | CASSQPALQGGGGYTF
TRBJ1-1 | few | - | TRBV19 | TGTGCCAGTAGACAGGACCATTTGAACACTGAAGCTTTCTTT | CASRQDHLNTEAFF
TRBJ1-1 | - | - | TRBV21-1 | TGTGCCAGCAGGACAGGTCCGGGCACTGAAGCTTTCTTT | CASRTGPGTEAFF